This TCR beta chain was obtained from a study of blood T cell repertoires in COVID-19. CDR1 is WSHSY and CDR2 is SAAADI in the germline V gene. The V end was cut by 5 bases, the J end by 6 bases, with 4 bases between. The CDR3 is 11 residues long. Libraries were prepared by immunoSEQ multiplex PCR; TCRdb keeps only in-frame clonotypes and omits some of them. There are about 190,000 clones in the sample; 80% to 90% occur only once, and 1% to 1.4% lies in the top ten. This TCR came from a man aged 30 to 45 with acute or convalescent COVID-19. The chain employs TRBV10-2 and TRBJ1-4; D not resolved. Sequencing was done on a sample of peripheral blood. The CDR3 region is CASSRDEKLFF. Here the CDR3 DNA reads TGCGCCAGCAGTCGGGATGAAAAACTGTTTTTT.